Listed below are T cell receptor beta chains from one sample, sequenced in a study of cytomegalovirus exposure and HLA in healthy donors. Assay: immunoSEQ multiplex PCR; the TCRdb copy retains only in-frame clones and omits some. The sample lists around 130,000 clones; about four fifths were seen once. The sequenced sample consisted of PBMCs. These receptors came from a woman aged 40 to 50 in good health and CMV-seronegative. Both conserved end residues are part of each CDR3. D genes are given only for firm matches. Clone size is stated in some rows and not others, as once, few, many or a class when expanded.

D	V	J	size	DNA	CDR3
.	TRBV7-9	TRBJ1-1	.	TGTGCCAGCAGCTCCGAAGGATTGAGGCACACTGAAGCTTTCTTT	CASSSEGLRHTEAFF
.	TRBV29-1	TRBJ2-2	.	TGCAGCGCGAAGAAACAGGGGAACACCGGGGAGCTGTTTTTT	CSAKKQGNTGELFF
TRBD1	TRBV6-5	TRBJ2-1	.	TGTGCCAGCAGACTCGGACAGGGTTACGGCAATGAGCAGTTCTTC	CASRLGQGYGNEQFF
.	TRBV28	TRBJ1-5	.	TGTGCCAGCGAGGTCGCGGGCCGTCAGCCCCAGCATTTT	CASEVAGRQPQHF
TRBD1	TRBV7-2	TRBJ2-7	.	TGTGCCAGCAGCACTTGGGACAGGGGGCTCGAGCAGTACTTC	CASSTWDRGLEQYF
TRBD1	TRBV2	TRBJ1-1	.	TGTGCCGGACGGACAGGAATTGAAGCTTTCTTT	CAGRTGIEAFF
.	TRBV7-9	TRBJ2-7	.	TGTGCCAGCAGCTTAGGGGGGCTTCCGTCCGAGCAGTACTTC	CASSLGGLPSEQYF
TRBD1	TRBV5-1	TRBJ2-5	.	TGCGCCAGCAGCTTCGGACAGGGGGCAGAGACCCAGTACTTC	CASSFGQGAETQYF
TRBD1	TRBV9	TRBJ1-5	.	TGTGCCAGCAGCGCCACAGGGGGCGCGCAACAGCCCCAGCATTTT	CASSATGGAQQPQHF
.	TRBV5-1	TRBJ1-1	.	TGCGCCAGCAGCGGGGGCGAATACGGTACTGAAGCTTTCTTT	CASSGGEYGTEAFF
.	TRBV9	TRBJ2-3	.	TGTGCCAGCAGTGGAGACAGGTTAAGCACAGATACGCAGTATTTT	CASSGDRLSTDTQYF
.	TRBV5-1	TRBJ2-3	.	TGCGCCAGCAGCTTCGGGACTTTTAGTTTCACAGATACGCAGTATTTT	CASSFGTFSFTDTQYF
.	TRBV7-6	TRBJ2-3	.	TGTGCCAGCAGCTACCCGGGAAACACAGATACGCAGTATTTT	CASSYPGNTDTQYF
TRBD1	TRBV18	TRBJ1-2	.	TGTGCCAGCTCGCCCGGGACAGGGGCTTGGTATGGCTACACCTTC	CASSPGTGAWYGYTF
.	TRBV7-8	TRBJ2-2	once	TGTGCCAGCAGCTTAGCGCGGGTAGGCGGGGAGCTGTTTTTT	CASSLARVGGELFF
.	TRBV6-5	TRBJ1-1	.	TGTGCCAGCAGCCCAGGGGCCCGAATTAGGACTGAAGCTTTCTTT	CASSPGARIRTEAFF
.	TRBV28	TRBJ1-2	.	TGTGCCAGCATAGCCACTAACTATGGCTACACCTTC	CASIATNYGYTF
TRBD2	TRBV28	TRBJ2-1	.	TGTGCCAGCAGTACTAGCGGCAATGAGCAGTTCTTC	CASSTSGNEQFF
TRBD1	TRBV27	TRBJ1-5	.	TGTGCCAGCAGACGGACAGGGATTAATCAGCCCCAGCATTTT	CASRRTGINQPQHF
TRBD2	TRBV28	TRBJ2-2	.	TGTGCCAGCAGTTTTGCGCGGGGGGCCACCGGGGAGCTGTTTTTT	CASSFARGATGELFF
TRBD1	TRBV29-1	TRBJ2-7	.	TGCAGCGTATACCGGACAGGGGAGGCCTACGAGCAGTACTTC	CSVYRTGEAYEQYF
TRBD2	TRBV9	TRBJ2-7	.	TGTGCCAGCAGCGTAGGTCCTAGCGGGGGGAGCTCCTACGAGCAGTACTTC	CASSVGPSGGSSYEQYF
.	TRBV28	TRBJ2-1	.	TGTGCCAGCAGTTGGGGAGGGGGGTACTCTGAGCAGTTCTTC	CASSWGGGYSEQFF
TRBD2	TRBV11-2	TRBJ2-7	.	TGTGCCAGCAGCAGATCGACCGGGGGGTACGAGCAGTACTTC	CASSRSTGGYEQYF
.	TRBV11-3	TRBJ2-1	.	TGTGCCAGCAGCTTAGTTCCGGGAAATGAGCAGTTCTTC	CASSLVPGNEQFF
.	TRBV28	TRBJ1-2	.	TGTGCCAGCATGAGGGCGGGGTATGGCTACACCTTC	CASMRAGYGYTF
TRBD1	TRBV11-1	TRBJ2-1	.	TGTGCCAGCAGCTTCTTACAGGGGGAACGCAATGAGCAGTTCTTC	CASSFLQGERNEQFF
TRBD2	TRBV18	TRBJ2-1	.	TGTGCCAGCTCACCAGGGACTAGCGGGAGGTACAATGAGCAGTTCTTC	CASSPGTSGRYNEQFF
TRBD1	TRBV5-8	TRBJ2-7	.	TGTGCCAGCAGCCGAACCGGGACAGCCTCCTACGAGCAGTACTTC	CASSRTGTASYEQYF
.	TRBV4-3	TRBJ1-1	.	TGCGCCAGCAGCGCCAACGGGGGGGACACTGAAGCTTTCTTT	CASSANGGDTEAFF
TRBD2	TRBV19	TRBJ2-1	.	TGTGCCTCTGGGGGGATAGCGGGATACAATGAGCAGTTCTTC	CASGGIAGYNEQFF
.	TRBV4-1	TRBJ1-5	.	TGCGCCAGCAGCCAAGATGGGGCAGGGAGCAATCAGCCCCAGCATTTT	CASSQDGAGSNQPQHF
TRBD1	TRBV12-5	TRBJ1-5	.	TGTGCTAGTGGTCCGACAGGGGGCACTCAGCCCCAGCATTTT	CASGPTGGTQPQHF
.	TRBV19	TRBJ2-2	.	TGTGCCAGTAGACAGAACCGAGCGAACACCGGGGAGCTGTTTTTT	CASRQNRANTGELFF
.	TRBV14	TRBJ2-3	.	TGTGCCAGCAGCCAGGACTCCGCCACAGATACGCAGTATTTT	CASSQDSATDTQYF
.	TRBV7-9	TRBJ2-7	.	TGTGCCAGCAGACCCGGGTACACCGACGAGCAGTACTTC	CASRPGYTDEQYF
.	TRBV19	TRBJ1-5	.	TGTGCCAGTAGTCCCCCAGGGGCGGTCCAGCCCCAGCATTTT	CASSPPGAVQPQHF
.	TRBV5-1	TRBJ2-7	.	TGCGCCAGCAGCATTGGGGGCAGTAGGTACGAGCAGTACTTC	CASSIGGSRYEQYF
TRBD2	TRBV13	TRBJ2-2	.	TGTGCCAGCAGCCCGGCCCCGGGACTAGCGGGAGGTCCCTGGGCCGGGGAGCTGTTTTTT	CASSPAPGLAGGPWAGELFF
.	TRBV4-2	TRBJ1-2	.	TGTGCCAGCAGCCCTCCCTCGGGTGGCTACACCTTC	CASSPPSGGYTF
.	TRBV27	TRBJ2-7	.	TGTGCCAGCAGTTTGGGCAGGCGCTACGAGCAGTACTTC	CASSLGRRYEQYF
TRBD2	TRBV11-1	TRBJ2-3	.	TGTGCCAGCAGCTTAAAGAGCACTAGCGGGAGGTATACGCAGTATTTT	CASSLKSTSGRYTQYF
.	TRBV27	TRBJ2-6	.	TGTGCCAGCAGGGGGAGTGGGGCCAACGTCCTGACTTTC	CASRGSGANVLTF
.	TRBV11-2	TRBJ1-1	.	TGTGCCAGCAGCACACAGGGTAGTGGGGCTTTCTTT	CASSTQGSGAFF
.	TRBV5-1	TRBJ2-1	.	TGCGCCAGCAGTTTGGGTTCGGCTAGGCCTGAGGATGAGCAGTTCTTC	CASSLGSARPEDEQFF
.	TRBV7-2	TRBJ1-2	.	TGTGCCAGCAGCCCCACACTCGGGGGTAACTATGGCTACACCTTC	CASSPTLGGNYGYTF
TRBD1	TRBV9	TRBJ1-6	.	TGTGCCAGCAGCCTCGAACCCGGACAGGGGTTCTCACCCCTCCACTTT	CASSLEPGQGFSPLHF
TRBD1	TRBV18	TRBJ2-2	.	TGTGCCAGCTCAATCGAAACAGGGGGCGAAACCGGGGAGCTGTTTTTT	CASSIETGGETGELFF
.	TRBV7-2	TRBJ2-7	.	TGTGCCAGCAGCTTAGGAGGTGGGTTAACCTACGAGCAGTACTTC	CASSLGGGLTYEQYF
.	TRBV2	TRBJ2-6	.	TGTGCCAGCAGTTCCCAACCCCAGTCCGTCCTGACTTTC	CASSSQPQSVLTF